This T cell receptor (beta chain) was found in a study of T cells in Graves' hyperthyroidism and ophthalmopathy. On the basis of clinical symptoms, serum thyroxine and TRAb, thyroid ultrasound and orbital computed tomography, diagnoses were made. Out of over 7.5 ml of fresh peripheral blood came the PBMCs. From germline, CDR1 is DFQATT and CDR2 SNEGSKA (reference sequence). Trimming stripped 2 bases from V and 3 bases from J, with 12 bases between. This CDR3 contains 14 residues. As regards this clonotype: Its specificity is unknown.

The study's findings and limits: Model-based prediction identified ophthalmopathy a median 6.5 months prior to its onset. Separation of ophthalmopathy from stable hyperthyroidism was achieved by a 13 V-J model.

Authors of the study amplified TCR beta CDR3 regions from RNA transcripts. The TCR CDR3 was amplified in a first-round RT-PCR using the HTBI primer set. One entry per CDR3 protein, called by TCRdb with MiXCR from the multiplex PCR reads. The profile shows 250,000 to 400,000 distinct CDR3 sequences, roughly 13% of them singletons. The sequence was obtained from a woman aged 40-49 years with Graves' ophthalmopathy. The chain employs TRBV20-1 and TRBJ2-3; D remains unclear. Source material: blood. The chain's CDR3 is CSARNRFGTDTQYF. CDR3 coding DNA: TGCAGTGCTAGAAATCGTTTCGGAACAGATACGCAGTATTTT.